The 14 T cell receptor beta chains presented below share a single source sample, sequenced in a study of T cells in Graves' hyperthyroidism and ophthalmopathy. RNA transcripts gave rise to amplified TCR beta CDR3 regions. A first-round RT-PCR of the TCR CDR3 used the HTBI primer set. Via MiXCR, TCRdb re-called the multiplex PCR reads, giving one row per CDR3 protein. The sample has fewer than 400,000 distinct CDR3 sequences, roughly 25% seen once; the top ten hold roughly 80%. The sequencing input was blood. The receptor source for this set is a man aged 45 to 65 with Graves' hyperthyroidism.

CDR3 nucleotide sequence: TGTGCCAGCATCAAGGGGCAGGGGAATCCTGAAGCTTTCTTT. Its translation is CASIKGQGNPEAFF. The chain recombines TRBV6-2 or TRBV6-3 with TRBJ1-1, with D possibly being TRBD1 (6 bases). The CDR3 has 14 amino acids. V was cut by 7 bases and J by 6 bases, with 18 bases left in between. The germline gives CDR1 MNHEY, CDR2 SVGEGT.

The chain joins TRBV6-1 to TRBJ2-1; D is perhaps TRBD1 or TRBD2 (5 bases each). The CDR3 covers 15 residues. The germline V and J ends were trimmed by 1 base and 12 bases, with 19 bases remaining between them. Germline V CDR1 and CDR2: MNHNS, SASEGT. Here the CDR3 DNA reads TGTGCCAGCAGTGAAGGAATTGGGGGAGCGTTGGCGCAGTTCTTC. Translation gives CASSEGIGGALAQFF.

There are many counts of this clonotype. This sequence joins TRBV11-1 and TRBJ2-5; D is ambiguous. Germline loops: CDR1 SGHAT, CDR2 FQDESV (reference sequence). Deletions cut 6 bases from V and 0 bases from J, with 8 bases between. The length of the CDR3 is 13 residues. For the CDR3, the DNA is TGTGCCAGCAGTTTCGGTTACCAAGAGACCCAGTACTTC. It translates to CASSFGYQETQYF.

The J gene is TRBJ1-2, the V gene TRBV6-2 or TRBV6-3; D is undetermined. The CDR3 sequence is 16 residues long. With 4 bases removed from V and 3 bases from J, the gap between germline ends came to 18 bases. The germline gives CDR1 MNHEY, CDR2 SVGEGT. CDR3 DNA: TGTGCCAGCAGTTCCGATTTGACGTCCGTCGACTATGGCTACACCTTC. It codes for CASSSDLTSVDYGYTF.

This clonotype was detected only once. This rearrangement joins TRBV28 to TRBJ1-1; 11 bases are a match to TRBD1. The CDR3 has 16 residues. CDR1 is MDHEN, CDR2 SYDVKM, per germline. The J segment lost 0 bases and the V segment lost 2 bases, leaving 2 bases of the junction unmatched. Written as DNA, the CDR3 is TGTGCCAGCAGTTTACAGGACAGGGGGCTGAACACTGAAGCTTTCTTT. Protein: CASSLQDRGLNTEAFF.

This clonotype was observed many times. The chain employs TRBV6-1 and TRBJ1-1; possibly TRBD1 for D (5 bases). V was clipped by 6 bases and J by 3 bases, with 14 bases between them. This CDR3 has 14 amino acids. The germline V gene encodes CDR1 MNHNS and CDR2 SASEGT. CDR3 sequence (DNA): TGTGCCAGCAGGAGCAGGGTTAAGGACACTGAAGCTTTCTTT. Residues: CASRSRVKDTEAFF.

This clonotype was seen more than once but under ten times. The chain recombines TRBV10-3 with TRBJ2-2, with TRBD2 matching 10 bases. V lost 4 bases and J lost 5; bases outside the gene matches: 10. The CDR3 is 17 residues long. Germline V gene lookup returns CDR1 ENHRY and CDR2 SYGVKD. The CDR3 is CAISASKLAGDTGELFF. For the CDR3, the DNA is TGTGCCATCAGTGCCAGTAAGCTAGCGGGAGATACCGGGGAGCTGTTTTTT.

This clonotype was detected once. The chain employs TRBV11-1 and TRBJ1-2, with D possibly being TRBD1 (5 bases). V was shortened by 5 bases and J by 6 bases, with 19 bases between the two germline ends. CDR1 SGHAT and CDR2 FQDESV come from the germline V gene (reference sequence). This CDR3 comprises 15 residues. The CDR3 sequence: CASSNLGTPDDGYTF. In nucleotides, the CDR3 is TGTGCCAGCAGCAACCTCGGGACGCCGGACGATGGCTACACCTTC.

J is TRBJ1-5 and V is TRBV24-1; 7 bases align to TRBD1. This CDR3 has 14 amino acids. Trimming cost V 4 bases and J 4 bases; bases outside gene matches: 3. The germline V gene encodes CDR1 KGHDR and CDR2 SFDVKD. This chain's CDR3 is CATSEPGGNQPQHF. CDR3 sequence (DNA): TGTGCCACCAGTGAGCCAGGGGGTAATCAGCCCCAGCATTTT.

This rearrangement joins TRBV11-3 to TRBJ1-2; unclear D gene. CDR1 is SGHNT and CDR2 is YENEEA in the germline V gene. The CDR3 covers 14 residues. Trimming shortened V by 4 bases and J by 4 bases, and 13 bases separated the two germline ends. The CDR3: CASSSDPAVYGYTF. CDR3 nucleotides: TGTGCCAGCAGCTCGGACCCGGCTGTCTATGGCTACACCTTC.

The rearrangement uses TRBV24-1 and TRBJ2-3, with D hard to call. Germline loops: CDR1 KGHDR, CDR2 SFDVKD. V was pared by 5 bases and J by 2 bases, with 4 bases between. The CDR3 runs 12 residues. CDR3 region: CATSGFTDTQYF. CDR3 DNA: TGTGCCACCAGTGGCTTCACAGATACGCAGTATTTT.

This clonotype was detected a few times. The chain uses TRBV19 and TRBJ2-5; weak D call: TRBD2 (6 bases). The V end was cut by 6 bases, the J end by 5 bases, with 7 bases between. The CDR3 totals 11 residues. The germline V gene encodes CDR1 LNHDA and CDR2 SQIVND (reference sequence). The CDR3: CASRSGETQYF. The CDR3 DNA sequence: TGTGCCAGTAGGAGCGGGGAGACCCAGTACTTC.

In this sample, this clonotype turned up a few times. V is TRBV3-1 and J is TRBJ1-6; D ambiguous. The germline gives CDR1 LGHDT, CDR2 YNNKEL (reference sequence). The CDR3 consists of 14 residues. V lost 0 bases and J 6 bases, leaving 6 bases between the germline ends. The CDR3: CASSQDRVNSPLHF. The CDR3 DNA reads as TGTGCCAGCAGCCAAGATAGGGTTAATTCACCCCTCCACTTT.

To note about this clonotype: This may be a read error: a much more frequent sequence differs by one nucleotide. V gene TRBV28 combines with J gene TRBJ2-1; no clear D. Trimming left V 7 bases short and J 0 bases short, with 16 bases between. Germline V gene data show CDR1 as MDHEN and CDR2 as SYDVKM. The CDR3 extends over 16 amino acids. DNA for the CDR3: TGTGCCAGCAAAATGAGGCGGACGAGCTCCTACAATGAGCAGTTCTTC. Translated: CASKMRRTSSYNEQFF.